The clone carrying this TCR beta chain was counted once. This likely traces to a read error, being one base from a far larger clone. The data are from a study of shared clonotypes between healthy human individuals. The donors were all Caucasian adults (living in Nashville, Tennessee). Assay runs were performed at deep level. The authors split each subset's genomic DNA evenly across several immunoSEQ plates. The protocol was immunoSEQ multiplex PCR, while the TCRdb copy is restricted to in-frame clones and leaves out a portion. The sample consists of around 440,000 clones, roughly three quarters of them appearing once. This CDR3 has 13 amino acids. Germline V gene data show CDR1 as SGHRS and CDR2 as YFSETQ.

The TCR was taken from a woman aged 40 to 55 in good health. Some clones in this sample may be carry-over from other donors' samples. Sequenced input: PBMCs. The chain combines TRBV5-1 with TRBJ1-5; no reliable D call. The CDR3 loop reads CAGSLGLNQPQHF. The CDR3 region has the DNA TGCGCCGGCAGCTTGGGTCTCAATCAGCCCCAGCATTTT.